The present TCR beta chain was sequenced within a study of vaccination effects on CD4 cells after COVID-19. Across the study: Relative to the second dose, post-vaccine samples were obtained a median of 72 days later.

This CDR3 has 16 amino acids. With 4 bases removed from V and 2 bases from J, the gap between germline ends came to 12 bases. CDR1 MNHEY and CDR2 SVGAGI come from the germline V gene. Data came from immunoSEQ multiplex PCR; TCRdb stores just in-frame clones and leaves some out. This sample has around 32,000 clones, with approximately 72% found just once. ViraFEST expansion of antigen-specific CD4+ T cells with viral peptide pools preceded sequencing. It was after nine to eleven days of culture that CD4+ T cells were isolated. Either the mRNA-1273 or the BNT162b2 vaccine was given to participants as two doses. Remarks on this clone: Its antigen remains unidentified.

The input for sequencing was CD4+ T cells from PBMCs cultured with HCoV-229E spike peptides, taken after COVID-19 vaccination. The V call is TRBV6-5, the J call TRBJ2-6; D perhaps matches TRBD2 (6 bases). The source of this sequence is a human donor who received a COVID-19 vaccine. CDR3: CASSSPGETGANVLTF. The CDR3 DNA is TGTGCCAGCAGTTCCCCGGGAGAGACTGGGGCCAACGTCCTGACTTTC.